This T cell receptor (beta chain) was sequenced in a study of shared clonotypes between healthy human individuals. The assay was immunoSEQ multiplex PCR, and TCRdb's table has in-frame clones only and misses some. The sample contains roughly 2,000,000 clones, roughly 95% of which appear only once. From germline, CDR1 is MDHEN and CDR2 SYDVKM. This CDR3 contains 14 residues. V was pared by 6 bases and J by 8 bases, with 16 bases between. CD8 cells classed as naive were CD45RO-negative and positively selected for CCR7, excluding terminally differentiated effector memory CD45RA+ cells. The V and J genes are TRBV28 and TRBJ1-4; D unclear. This clonotype originated in a man between 18 and 29 years old in good health. What was sequenced was naive CD8+ T cells sorted from blood. The CDR3: CASRPGLGREKLFF. The CDR3, as DNA: TGTGCCAGCAGGCCGGGCCTCGGGAGGGAAAAACTGTTTTTT.